The 19 T cell receptor beta chains below all came from one sample that was sequenced in a study of tumor-infiltrating lymphocytes in primary liver carcinoma. From around 0.5 ug of total RNA, TCR beta-specific cDNA was reverse-transcribed using a constant-region primer. ARM-PCR, slightly modified, supplied the TCR beta libraries through three nested multiplex PCR rounds. Investigators reported that the first two PCR rounds, at approximately 11 cycles each, used TRBV1-TRBV30 forward primers with a C-beta reverse primer. TCRdb used MiXCR to reprocess the multiplex PCR reads, holding one entry per CDR3 protein. The top ten clones hold about 6% of a sample with 330,000 or so distinct CDR3 sequences, almost 65% of them seen once. The authors took blood RNA from unsorted whole blood and also extracted germline DNA. Sequencing was performed on peripheral blood. These receptors all come from a man aged 35 to 55 with primary liver carcinoma and hepatitis B virus infection.

Regarding this clonotype: One junction end does not reproduce the germline sequence, and a read error may be involved. The chain employs TRBV5-1 and TRBJ2-1; D remains ambiguous. This CDR3 region has 16 residues. Germline V gene lookup returns CDR1 SGHRS and CDR2 YFSETQ. CDR3 sequence reads: CASSLGLVRFYNEQLF. Written as DNA, the CDR3 is TGCGCCAGCAGCTTGGGCCTAGTCAGATTCTACAATGAGCAGTTGTTC.

With regard to this clonotype: No conserved phenylalanine or tryptophan is present at the end of the CDR3, so a read error is the likely explanation. Written as DNA, the CDR3 is TGTGCCAGCAGCCAAGAAGTCCTTACTTACGAGCAGTACCTC. Translation gives CASSQEVLTYEQYL. This chain joins TRBV4-3 and TRBJ2-7; D unresolved. Germline V CDR1 and CDR2: LGHNA, YSLEER. The CDR3 consists of 14 residues.

A note on this clonotype: A much larger clone lies one base from this, so it may be a read error. The gene calls are TRBV12-3 or TRBV12-4 and TRBJ1-2; D might be TRBD1 (6 bases). V gave up 6 bases and J gave up 4 bases, with 12 bases separating them. The CDR3 totals 13 residues. Written as DNA, the CDR3 is TGTGCCAGCAGCCGGGACAACTTCTATGGCTACACCTTC. The encoded protein is CASSRDNFYGYTF.

Concerning this clonotype: The conserved phenylalanine or tryptophan is not found at the CDR3 terminus, so this likely reflects a read error. V gene TRBV29-1 combines with J gene TRBJ2-5; 9 nucleotides agree with TRBD1. This CDR3 region has 16 residues. V trimming: 8 bases; J trimming: 1 base; junction bases outside the gene matches: 14. CDR1 is SQVTM and CDR2 is ANQGSEA in the germline V gene. CDR3 nucleotides: TGCAGCATAGAAGATCGCGGGACAGGGATCCAAGAGACCCAGTACTTG. It specifies CSIEDRGTGIQETQYL.

For this clonotype: An end of the junction differs from the germline gene, which may be a read error. V and J are TRBV5-1 and TRBJ1-5; D is undetermined. This CDR3 is built from 15 residues. CDR1 and CDR2 from the germline V gene are SGHRS and YFSETQ. In nucleotides, the CDR3 is TGTGCCAGCAGCTTATGGGGTGGAGGCAATCAGCCCCAGCATTTT. It is translated as CASSLWGGGNQPQHF.

This sequence joins TRBV20-1 and TRBJ2-7, with 7 bases identical to TRBD2. Germline CDR1 and CDR2: DFQATT and SNEGSKA (reference sequence). After removal of 0 bases from V and 7 bases from J, the junction contained 9 bases not matched to a gene. This CDR3 region has 14 residues. The CDR3 coding sequence is TGCAGTGCTAGAGATTGGACTAGTCAATGGGAGCAGTACTTC. Its translation: CSARDWTSQWEQYF.

This clonotype appeared once. The J gene is TRBJ2-3, the V gene TRBV28, with D tentatively TRBD1 (6 bases). This CDR3 spans 14 amino acids. The V gene's germline CDR1 is MDHEN and CDR2 SYDVKM. The DNA of the CDR3 is TGTGTCTCCCGGGACATCTCTAGCACAGATACGCAGTATTTT. Protein product: CVSRDISSTDTQYF. Full variable domain (missing parts from reference TRBV28 and TRBJ2-3): DVKVTQSSRYLVKRTGEKVFLECVQDMDHENMFWYRQDPGLGLRLIYFSYDVKMKEKGDIPEGYSVSREKKERFSLILESASTNQTSMYLCVSRDISSTDTQYFGPGTRLTVL.

For this clonotype: This is likely a read error, given that the CDR3 carries no conserved phenylalanine or tryptophan at its end. This rearrangement joins TRBV4-2 to TRBJ2-7; unclear D gene. This CDR3 is 13 amino acids long. Germline V CDR1 and CDR2: LGHNA, YNFKEQ. The CDR3 loop is CASSRTSTYEQYL. The DNA of the CDR3 is TGTGCGAGCAGCCGTACTTCAACCTACGAGCAGTACCTC.

In its sample, this clonotype was seen once. At one boundary the junction diverges from the germline segment, which might be a read error. The V call is TRBV11-2, the J call TRBJ2-1; 12 bases are shared with TRBD2. The CDR3 spans 17 residues. CDR1 is SGHAT and CDR2 is FQNNGV in the germline V gene. The CDR3 DNA reads as TGTGCCAGCAGCTGGACTAGCGGGAATCGTTTCTACAATGAGCAGTCCTTC. Translation gives CASSWTSGNRFYNEQSF.

Comment on this clonotype: Lacking the conserved final phenylalanine or tryptophan, this CDR3 likely reflects a read error. The genes are TRBV11-2 and TRBJ2-7; no clear D. V lost 5 bases and J 1 base, leaving 9 bases between the germline ends. The CDR3 covers 13 residues. CDR1 and CDR2 (germline): SGHAT, FQNNGV. CDR3 amino acids: CASSPLSSYEQYI. The CDR3 nucleotides read TGTGCCAGCAGCCCTCTAAGTTCCTACGAGCAGTACATC.

With respect to this clonotype: No conserved phenylalanine or tryptophan is present at the end of the CDR3, so a read error is the likely explanation. The chain is built from TRBV11-2 and TRBJ2-3; D ambiguous. V was cut by 6 bases and J by 3 bases, with 16 bases left in between. CDR3 length: 15 amino acids. Looked up from germline, CDR1 is SGHAT and CDR2 is FQNNGV. CDR3: CASRPIITETDTQYY. Here the CDR3 DNA reads TGTGCCAGCAGACCCATTATAACGGAAACAGATACGCAGTATTAT.

The gene calls are TRBV6-6 and TRBJ2-7; 10 bases are shared with TRBD2. V shed 2 bases, J shed 7 bases, and the junction held 11 bases outside the gene matches. The CDR3 totals 16 residues. Germline assignment: CDR1 MNHNY and CDR2 SVGAGI (reference sequence). CDR3 amino acids: CASSYGVAGGLGEQYF. The CDR3 DNA reads TGTGCCAGCAGTTACGGGGTAGCGGGAGGTTTGGGGGAGCAGTACTTC.

Points on this clonotype: A much larger clone lies a single base off, so this may be a read error. This sequence joins TRBV12-3 or TRBV12-4 and TRBJ2-1; possible D gene TRBD1, 6 bases. V gave up 4 bases and J gave up 8 bases, with 15 bases separating them. The CDR3 is 14 amino acids. CDR3 in DNA: TGTGCCAGCAGTTCACCTGGTAGGGGGTATGAGCAGTTCTTC. Amino acid sequence: CASSSPGRGYEQFF.

A single count supports this clonotype. The gene calls are TRBV28 and TRBJ1-5; D ambiguous. The germline V gene encodes CDR1 MDHEN and CDR2 SYDVKM. V was trimmed by 8 bases and J by 2 bases, leaving 7 bases between them. The CDR3 loop spans 12 amino acids. The DNA for the CDR3 is TGTGCCAGCGGTTCCGGCAATCAGCCCCAGCATTTT. It codes for CASGSGNQPQHF.

On this clonotype itself: A much larger clone differs from this one at a single base, so this may be a read error. This chain joins TRBV29-1 and TRBJ2-5, with D perhaps TRBD1 or TRBD2 (5 bases each). From germline, CDR1 is SQVTM and CDR2 ANQGSEA. The CDR3 length is 13 residues. Between the trimmed V and J ends, which lost 3 bases and 0 bases, there was a span of 8 bases. CDR3 DNA: TGCAGCGTTGACGGGACGGACCAAGAGACCCAGTACTTC. Its translation is CSVDGTDQETQYF.

Notes on this clonotype: One end of the junction is discordant with germline, which a read error may explain. The CDR3 loop reads CASKPGLTGNEQLF. In DNA, the CDR3 is TGTGCCAGCAAGCCGGGACTAACCGGCAATGAGCAGTTATTC. This chain links TRBV6-1 with TRBJ2-1, with 7 nucleotides matching TRBD2. The germline gives CDR1 MNHNS, CDR2 SASEGT. The CDR3 extends over 14 amino acids.

With respect to this clonotype: A clone one base away is much larger, so this may be a read error. This rearrangement joins TRBV10-2 to TRBJ2-7; D call uncertain. Looked up from germline, CDR1 is WSHSY and CDR2 is SAAADI. V gave up 4 bases and J gave up 0 bases, with 7 bases separating them. This CDR3 is built from 13 residues. CDR3: CASSVSLSYEQYF. CDR3 DNA: TGCGCCAGCAGTGTGTCCCTCTCCTACGAGCAGTACTTC.

V and J are TRBV30 and TRBJ1-1; D unclear. Trimming shortened V by 0 bases and J by 8 bases, and 16 bases separated the two germline ends. CDR3 length: 14 amino acids. CDR1 GTSNPN and CDR2 SVGIG come from the germline V gene (reference sequence). The CDR3 coding sequence is TGTGCCTGGAGTGTAACGTGGCAGGCCAACGAAGCTTTCTTT. The encoded protein is CAWSVTWQANEAFF.

The sample holds many counts of this clonotype. V usage is TRBV10-3 and J usage is TRBJ2-3; 7 nucleotides match TRBD2. V trimming: 5 bases; J trimming: 4 bases; junction bases outside the gene matches: 15. Per germline, CDR1 ENHRY and CDR2 SYGVKD. This CDR3 region has 17 residues. CDR3: CAISSGLAAGSADTQYF. CDR3 DNA sequence: TGTGCCATCAGTTCGGGGCTAGCGGCCGGCAGCGCAGATACGCAGTATTTT.